These 27 T cell receptor beta chains were sequenced from one sample in a study of blood T cell repertoires in COVID-19. Measured with immunoSEQ multiplex PCR; TCRdb has only the in-frame clones, and not every one. The top ten clones hold around 4.5% of a sample with about 44,000 clones, 80% to 90% of them seen once. Material for sequencing was peripheral blood. Every receptor here comes from a human donor in a cohort sampled during active COVID-19.

The rearrangement uses TRBV21-1 and TRBJ2-5; the table's D gene call, TRBD1, was not cross checked with the DNA. TRBV21-1 is labeled a pseudogene. The CDR3 length is 16 residues. The CDR3, as DNA: TGTGCCCGCCGTGGGGCCAAGAAAGGGATCGGAGAGACCCAGTACTTC. Its translation is CARRGAKKGIGETQYF.

CDR3 residues: CASSPRTSGVSYEQYF. CDR3 sequence (DNA): TGCGCCAGCAGCCCTCGGACTAGCGGGGTCTCCTACGAGCAGTACTTC. V and J are TRBV4-1 and TRBJ2-7; TRBD2 agrees at 12 bases. CDR3 size: 16 residues. Per germline, CDR1 MGHRA and CDR2 YSYEKL. V shed 4 bases, J shed 0 bases, and the junction held 4 bases outside the gene matches.

The chain recombines TRBV19 with TRBJ2-7, with 8 bases that match TRBD2. V lost 2 bases, J lost 2 bases, and 5 bases stayed unmatched. Per germline, CDR1 LNHDA and CDR2 SQIVND (reference sequence). The CDR3 is made up of 15 amino acids. CDR3 in amino acids: CASSILILAAYEQYF. CDR3 in DNA: TGTGCCAGTAGTATATTGATACTAGCGGCCTACGAGCAGTACTTC.

The rearrangement joins TRBV6-5 to TRBJ2-3; 8 positions match TRBD2. Losses at the gene ends were 6 bases for V and 2 bases for J; bases not matched to a gene: 7. The CDR3 has 15 residues. Germline CDR1 MNHEY, CDR2 SVGAGI. The CDR3 loop reads CASSPLAEATDTQYF. In DNA form, the CDR3 reads TGTGCCAGCAGCCCACTAGCGGAAGCCACAGATACGCAGTATTTT.

The V call is TRBV11-2, the J call TRBJ2-3, with TRBD1 matching over 7 bases. V was clipped by 1 base and J by 4 bases; unmatched bases: 14. This CDR3 has 18 residues. The germline CDR1 and CDR2 sequences are SGHAT and FQNNGV. CDR3 residues: CASSLVWGDGTDADTQYF. In DNA, the CDR3 is TGTGCCAGCAGCTTAGTATGGGGTGACGGGACAGATGCAGATACGCAGTATTTT.

The V call is TRBV27, the J call TRBJ2-6; TRBD1 matches at 7 bases. The CDR3 has 19 residues. V shed 5 bases, J shed 0 bases, and the junction held 13 bases outside the gene matches. The germline gives CDR1 MNHEY, CDR2 SMNVEV (reference sequence). The CDR3 reads CASSLVPTGSYSGANVLTF. DNA for the CDR3: TGTGCCAGCAGTCTCGTCCCGACAGGGTCCTACTCTGGGGCCAACGTCCTGACTTTC.

V usage is TRBV28 and J usage is TRBJ1-1; D remains unclear. This CDR3 region has 15 residues. From germline, CDR1 is MDHEN and CDR2 SYDVKM. Between the trimmed V and J ends, which lost 7 bases and 5 bases, there was a span of 20 bases. The CDR3 coding sequence is TGTGCCAGCACGCCCGCAAGGTTGAGAGGTACTGAAGCTTTCTTT. This gives the protein CASTPARLRGTEAFF.

J is TRBJ2-1 and V is TRBV5-1; 10 bases map to TRBD2. CDR3 length equals 14 residues. V lost 3 bases to trimming and J lost 3 bases; unmatched junction nucleotides: 0. CDR1 is SGHRS, CDR2 YFSETQ, per germline. The CDR3 region is CASSWTSGYNEQFF. The CDR3 nucleotides read TGCGCCAGCAGCTGGACTAGCGGCTACAATGAGCAGTTCTTC.

In DNA form, the CDR3 reads TGTGCCAGCAGTTTATCGGGGGGGCAGTCCTACGAGCAGTACTTC. This codes for CASSLSGGQSYEQYF. The rearrangement links TRBV27 to TRBJ2-7; D is possibly TRBD2 (7 bases). Trimming removed 0 bases from V and 1 base from J, with 10 bases in between. The CDR3 contains 15 residues. Germline loops: CDR1 MNHEY, CDR2 SMNVEV (reference sequence).

There are a few counts of this clone. The J gene is TRBJ2-7, the V gene TRBV28; no firm D call. The length of the CDR3 is 12 residues. Deletions cut 7 bases from V and 5 bases from J, with 12 bases between. Germline V lookup: CDR1 MDHEN, CDR2 SYDVKM. In DNA form, the CDR3 reads TGTGCCAGCAATCAGAGGAGAAACGAGCAGTACTTC. Its translation: CASNQRRNEQYF.

The J gene is TRBJ1-4, the V gene TRBV19, with a possible D match to TRBD1 (5 bases). The CDR3 has 15 amino acids. Germline V CDR1 and CDR2: LNHDA, SQIVND (reference sequence). The V gene lost 6 bases and the J gene lost 4 bases, with 15 bases spanning the gap. The DNA of the CDR3 is TGTGCCAGTAGCCTGGGAACAGGCAATAATGAAAAACTGTTTTTT. Translated: CASSLGTGNNEKLFF.

The chain employs TRBV4-1 and TRBJ2-5; TRBD1 is a possible D gene (6 bases). Germline V gene lookup returns CDR1 MGHRA and CDR2 YSYEKL. V was shortened by 2 bases and J by 5 bases, with 12 bases between the two germline ends. This CDR3 is 14 amino acids long. The CDR3 DNA is TGCGCCAGCAGCCAACCACAGGGACGGGAGACCCAGTACTTC. Translating gives CASSQPQGRETQYF.

Points on this clone: This CDR3 is also generated by other DNA sequences in the sample. The V call is TRBV5-1, the J call TRBJ2-1, with D possibly matching TRBD2 (5 bases). Germline V gene sequence: CDR1 SGHRS, CDR2 YFSETQ. The CDR3 runs 14 residues. The germline V and J ends were trimmed by 0 bases and 1 base, with 5 bases remaining between them. The CDR3 spells CASSLGGSYNEQFF. CDR3 DNA: TGCGCCAGCAGCTTGGGAGGGTCCTACAATGAGCAGTTCTTC.

V and J are TRBV30 and TRBJ2-5; 8 bases are a match to TRBD1. Germline CDR1 and CDR2: GTSNPN and SVGIG (reference sequence). V shed 5 bases and J 3 bases; nucleotides not matched to a gene: 2. This CDR3 has 12 residues. CDR3 in DNA: TGTGCCTGGGAGGGACAGGAAGAGACCCAGTACTTC. Translated: CAWEGQEETQYF.

This chain uses TRBV6-5 with TRBJ2-7, with a weak D call TRBD2 (5 bases). The CDR3 consists of 15 residues. Deletions cut 0 bases from V and 5 bases from J, with 14 bases between. Germline assignment: CDR1 MNHEY and CDR2 SVGAGI. The CDR3 here is CASSYSAEGPNEQYF. The CDR3 DNA sequence: TGTGCCAGCAGTTACTCAGCGGAAGGTCCCAACGAGCAGTACTTC.

The chain uses TRBV7-3 and TRBJ2-2; D not resolved. Germline CDR1 and CDR2: SGHTA and FQGTGA. V shed 2 bases and J shed 3 bases, with 7 bases lying between them. This CDR3 spans 14 amino acids. CDR3 sequence reads: CASSLGRDTGELFF. The CDR3 coding sequence is TGTGCCAGCAGCTTAGGGCGAGACACCGGGGAGCTGTTTTTT.

The CDR3 protein is CASSEGTSGYNEQFF. The CDR3 nucleotides are TGTGCCAGCAGTGAAGGGACTAGCGGCTACAATGAGCAGTTCTTC. V usage is TRBV2 and J usage is TRBJ2-1, with 10 positions matching TRBD2. Germline CDR1 is SNHLY and CDR2 is FYNNEI. The CDR3 spans 15 residues. The V and J ends lost 1 base and 3 bases, in that order; junction bases with no gene match: 0.

This chain links TRBV28 with TRBJ1-6; D remains ambiguous. Germline V gives CDR1 MDHEN, CDR2 SYDVKM. The ends were cut back, 8 bases at V and 8 bases at J, with 16 bases in the middle. The CDR3 consists of 14 residues. The CDR3 coding sequence is TGTGCCAGCTCCTACACCTTCCGGGATTCACCCCTCCACTTT. Residues: CASSYTFRDSPLHF.

The chain uses TRBV9 and TRBJ2-4; 7 bases agree with TRBD2. Unmatched junction bases numbered 11, after V lost 4 bases and J lost 1 base. The length of the CDR3 is 17 residues. Germline-derived CDR1 and CDR2 are SGDLS and YYNGEE. CDR3: CASSSTGGSGAKNIQYF. In DNA, the CDR3 is TGTGCCAGCAGCTCCACCGGGGGGTCGGGGGCCAAAAACATTCAGTACTTC.

V usage is TRBV4-1 and J usage is TRBJ2-1; 12 bases are shared with TRBD2. V dropped 3 bases and J dropped 7; count of bases not matched to a gene: 7. Looked up from germline, CDR1 is MGHRA and CDR2 is YSYEKL. The CDR3 is made up of 16 amino acids. The chain's CDR3 is CASSHQTSGSANEQFF. For the CDR3, the DNA is TGCGCCAGCAGCCATCAGACTAGCGGGAGTGCGAATGAGCAGTTCTTC.

The V and J genes are TRBV5-1 and TRBJ1-1; no firm D call. Per the germline V gene, CDR1 is SGHRS and CDR2 is YFSETQ. Trimming shortened V by 0 bases and J by 8 bases, and 14 bases separated the two germline ends. CDR3 length: 14 amino acids. Here the CDR3 DNA reads TGCGCCAGCAGCTTGGGCGACCCTAGGCCGGAAGCTTTCTTT. Translating it yields CASSLGDPRPEAFF.

The CDR3 reads CSVQGANGYTF. The CDR3 bases are TGCAGCGTTCAGGGGGCGAATGGCTACACCTTC. This chain joins TRBV29-1 and TRBJ1-2; 8 nucleotides match TRBD1. Germline CDR1 is SQVTM and CDR2 is ANQGSEA. This CDR3 comprises 11 residues. V shed 5 bases and J 6 bases; nucleotides not matched to a gene: 2.

The genes are TRBV7-9 and TRBJ1-1; D is perhaps TRBD1 (6 bases). The germline V and J ends were trimmed by 1 base and 5 bases, with 14 bases remaining between them. The CDR3 runs to 15 residues. In germline, CDR1 is SEHNR, CDR2 FQNEAQ (reference sequence). CDR3 protein: CASSLGAGTKTEAFF. Written as DNA, the CDR3 is TGTGCCAGCAGCTTAGGGGCAGGGACAAAGACTGAAGCTTTCTTT.

The V call is TRBV18, the J call TRBJ2-3; D remains ambiguous. The V end lost 1 base, the J end lost 3 bases, and 8 bases lay between the germline ends. Germline CDR1 KGHSH, CDR2 LQKENI. The CDR3 is made up of 14 amino acids. The CDR3 bases are TGTGCCAGCTCACCACTTGAGAGAACAGATACGCAGTATTTT. Protein: CASSPLERTDTQYF.

The rearrangement links TRBV7-2 to TRBJ1-1; TRBD1 might be the D (5 bases). CDR1 is SGHTA and CDR2 is FQGNSA in the germline V gene. V lost 5 bases and J lost 5, with 15 bases in between. CDR3 size: 14 residues. Written as DNA, the CDR3 is TGTGCCAGCAGCAACGGACAAGGGCGGACTGAAGCTTTCTTT. Translating gives CASSNGQGRTEAFF.

The V gene is TRBV5-1, the J gene TRBJ2-7; 15 nucleotides agree with TRBD2. V lost 3 bases and J lost 5; bases outside the gene matches: 3. Germline V CDR1 and CDR2: SGHRS, YFSETQ. The CDR3 has 15 amino acids. CDR3 nucleotides: TGCGCCAGCAGCTGGACTAGCGGGAGGGCCGACGAGCAGTACTTC. It yields the protein CASSWTSGRADEQYF.

This chain links TRBV19 with TRBJ1-2, with D possibly being TRBD1 (6 bases). With 6 bases removed from V and 4 bases from J, the gap between germline ends came to 18 bases. CDR3 length equals 15 residues. The germline CDR1 and CDR2 sequences are LNHDA and SQIVND (reference sequence). As DNA, the CDR3 is TGTGCCAGTAGGGAACAGGACAGTGCCCTCTATGGCTACACCTTC. This translates into CASREQDSALYGYTF.